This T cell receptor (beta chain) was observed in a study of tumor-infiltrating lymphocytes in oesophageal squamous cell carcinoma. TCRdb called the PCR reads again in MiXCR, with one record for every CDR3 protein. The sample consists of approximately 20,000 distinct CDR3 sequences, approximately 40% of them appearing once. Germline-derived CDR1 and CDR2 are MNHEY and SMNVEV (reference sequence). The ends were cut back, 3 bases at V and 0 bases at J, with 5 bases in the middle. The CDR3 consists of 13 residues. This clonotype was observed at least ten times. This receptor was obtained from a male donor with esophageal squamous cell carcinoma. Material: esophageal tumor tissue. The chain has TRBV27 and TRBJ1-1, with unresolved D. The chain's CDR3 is CASSFGLNTEAFF. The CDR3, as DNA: TGTGCCAGCAGTTTTGGGTTGAACACTGAAGCTTTCTTT.